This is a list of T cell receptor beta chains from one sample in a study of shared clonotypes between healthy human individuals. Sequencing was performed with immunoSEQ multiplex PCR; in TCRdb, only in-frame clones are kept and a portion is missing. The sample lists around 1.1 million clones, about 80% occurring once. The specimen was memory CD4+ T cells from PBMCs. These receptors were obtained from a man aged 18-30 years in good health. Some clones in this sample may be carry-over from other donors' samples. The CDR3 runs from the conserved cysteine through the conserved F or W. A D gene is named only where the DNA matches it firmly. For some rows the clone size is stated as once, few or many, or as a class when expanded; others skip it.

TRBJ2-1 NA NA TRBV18 TGTGCCAGCTCACCCAGGGACCACAATGAGCAGTTCTTC CASSPRDHNEQFF
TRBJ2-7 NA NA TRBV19 TGTGCCAGTAGAGGGGACGGGCTCGAGCAGTACTTC CASRGDGLEQYF
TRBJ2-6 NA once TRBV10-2 TGCGCCAGCAGTGAACTTCGGGCGGCTGGGGCCAACGTCCTGACTTTC CASSELRAAGANVLTF
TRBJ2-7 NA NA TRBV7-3 TGTGCCAGCAGCTTGCTAGCGGTAGGGGGCGAGCAGTACTTC CASSLLAVGGEQYF
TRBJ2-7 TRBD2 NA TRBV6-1 TGTGCCACCGGGACTAGCGGAATCTACGAGCAGTACTTC CATGTSGIYEQYF
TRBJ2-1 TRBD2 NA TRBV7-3 TGTGCCAGCAGCTTAGGGACTAGCAACGTTAATGAGCAGTTCTTC CASSLGTSNVNEQFF
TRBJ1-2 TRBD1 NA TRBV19 TGTGCCAGTAAGACAGGGTTTGGCTATGGCTACACCTTC CASKTGFGYGYTF
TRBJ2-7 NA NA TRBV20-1 TGCAGTGCTACTGACACTTACGAGCAGTACTTC CSATDTYEQYF
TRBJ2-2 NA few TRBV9 TGTGCCAGCAGCGTAGGTTCCGGGGAGCTGTTTTTT CASSVGSGELFF
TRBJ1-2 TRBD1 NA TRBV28 TGTGCCAGCAGTTTACCCGGGACAGTCAACTATGGCTACACCTTC CASSLPGTVNYGYTF
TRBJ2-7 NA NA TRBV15 TGTGCCACCAGCAGAGAAGGGGTGAACTACGAGCAGTACTTC CATSREGVNYEQYF
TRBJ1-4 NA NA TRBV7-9 TGTGCCAGCCGGGGCAGGGAAGGAGAAAAACTGTTTTTT CASRGREGEKLFF
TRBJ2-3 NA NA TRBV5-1 TGCGCCAGTTCCCGACAGGCAACAAGCGATACGCAGTATTTT CASSRQATSDTQYF
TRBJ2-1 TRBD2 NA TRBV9 TGTGCCAGCAGCGCGGGGGGTCACAGCTCCTACAATGAGCAGTTCTTC CASSAGGHSSYNEQFF
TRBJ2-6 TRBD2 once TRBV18 TGTGCCAGCTCAGTCGCACTAGCGGGAGGTAAATCGGGGGCCAACGTCCTGACTTTC CASSVALAGGKSGANVLTF
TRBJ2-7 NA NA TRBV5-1 TGCGCCAGCAGCTCCGGGACGGCTACATCCTACGAGCAGTACTTC CASSSGTATSYEQYF
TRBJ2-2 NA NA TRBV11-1 TGTGCCAGCAGCTTAGCAGGGGCCGCGAACACCGGGGAGCTGTTTTTT CASSLAGAANTGELFF
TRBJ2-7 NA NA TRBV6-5 TGTGCCAGCAGTTATCATTTAGGGACGAGCTCCTACGAGCAGTACTTC CASSYHLGTSSYEQYF
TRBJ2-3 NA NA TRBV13 TGTGCCAGCAGCTTATGGGGGGTAGACACGCAGTATTTT CASSLWGVDTQYF
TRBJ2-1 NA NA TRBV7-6 TGTGCCAGCAGCTATCAGGGTGAGCAGTTCTTC CASSYQGEQFF
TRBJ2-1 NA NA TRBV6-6 TGTGCCAGCAGTTACCCGGGCCGGTCCAATGAGCAGTTCTTC CASSYPGRSNEQFF
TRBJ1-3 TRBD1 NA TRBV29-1 TGCAGCGTTGAGCGCAGGGACAGGGGTAACACCATATATTTT CSVERRDRGNTIYF
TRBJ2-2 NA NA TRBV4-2 TGTGCCAGCAGCCAAGATTTTTCTAGAAACACCGGGGAGCTGTTTTTT CASSQDFSRNTGELFF
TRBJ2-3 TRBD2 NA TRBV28 TGTGCCAGTAAGACTAGCGGGAGAGGCACAGATACGCAGTATTTT CASKTSGRGTDTQYF
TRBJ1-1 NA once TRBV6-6 TGTGCCAGCAGTTCCAGAATGAACACTGAAGCTTTCTTT CASSSRMNTEAFF
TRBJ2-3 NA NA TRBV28 TGTGCCAGCAGTTTTTACGGGGCACGCACAGATACGCAGTATTTT CASSFYGARTDTQYF
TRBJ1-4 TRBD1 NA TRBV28 TGTGCCAGCAGTTCCCCGGGACAGGACATTCGAATTTTT CASSSPGQDIRIF
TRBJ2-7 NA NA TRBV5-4 TGTGCCAGCAGCTTGAAACAGGGAGGCTACGAGCAGTACTTC CASSLKQGGYEQYF
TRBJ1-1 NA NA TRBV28 TGTGCCAGCAGTTTTTTAGGTGACACTGAAGCTTTCTTT CASSFLGDTEAFF
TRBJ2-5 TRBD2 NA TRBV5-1 TGCGCCAGCAGATATCTGGCTAGCGGGAGGGCCGGGGAGACCCAGTACTTC CASRYLASGRAGETQYF
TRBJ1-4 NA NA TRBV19 TGTGCCAGCACTAACGGAGGCTTGGGCTCAAGGGAAAAACTGTTTTTT CASTNGGLGSREKLFF
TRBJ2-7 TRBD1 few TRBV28 TGTGCCAGCGTAAACAGGGGGCCCTCCTACGAGCAGTACTTC CASVNRGPSYEQYF
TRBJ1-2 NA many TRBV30 TGTGCGTACCGGGACGGTAACTATGGCTACACCTTC CAYRDGNYGYTF
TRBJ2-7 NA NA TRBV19 TGTGCCAGTAGTAGAGACCTCGTCTACGAGCAGTACTTC CASSRDLVYEQYF
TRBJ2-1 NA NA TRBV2 TGTGCCAGCACGCGGGGAAATAATCGGTTAATCGGCGTTTGGAATGAGCAGTTCTTC CASTRGNNRLIGVWNEQFF
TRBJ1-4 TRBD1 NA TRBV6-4 TGTGCCAGCAGTCGGAGGGTAGGGGGCAAGGGTGAAAAACTGTTTTTT CASSRRVGGKGEKLFF
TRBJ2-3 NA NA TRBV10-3 TGTGCCATCAGTGCTAATCCTCTCGGAGATACGCAGTATTTT CAISANPLGDTQYF
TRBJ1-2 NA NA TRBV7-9 TGTGCCAGCAGCTTATCGCGGGGCGCCGGCTATGGCTACACCTTC CASSLSRGAGYGYTF
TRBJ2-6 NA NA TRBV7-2 TGTGCCAGCAGCTTAGTAAGGCCCTCTGGGGCCAACGTCCTGACTTTC CASSLVRPSGANVLTF
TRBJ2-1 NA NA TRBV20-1 TGCAGTGCTAGGCCTACAGGAGAGCAGTTCTTC CSARPTGEQFF
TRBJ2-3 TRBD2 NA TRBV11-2 TGTGCCAGCAGCTTTTTACTCGGGAGGGCCACAGATACGCAGTATTTT CASSFLLGRATDTQYF
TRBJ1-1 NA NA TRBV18 TGTGCCAGCTCCCCCAGGGGCTTGACTGAAGCTTTCTTT CASSPRGLTEAFF
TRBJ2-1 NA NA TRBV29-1 TGCAGCGCCCGGGACCGCCCGGGGAATGAGCAGTTCTTC CSARDRPGNEQFF
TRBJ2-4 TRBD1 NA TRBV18 TGTGCCAGCTCGCCGACAGGGGGAAACATTCAGTACTTC CASSPTGGNIQYF
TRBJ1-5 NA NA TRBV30 TGTGCCTGGAGTTTGGGGGGCAATCAGCCCCAGCATTTT CAWSLGGNQPQHF
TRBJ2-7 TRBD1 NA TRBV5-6 TGTGCCAGCAGTTATGGACAGGGGATTACCTACGAGCAGTACTTC CASSYGQGITYEQYF
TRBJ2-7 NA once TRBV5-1 TGCGCCAGCAGCTTGGTGGCTTTTGGGGTGTCTCTAAAGCAGTACTTC CASSLVAFGVSLKQYF
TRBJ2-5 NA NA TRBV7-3 TGTGCCAGCAGCTTCGACAGAGGAGAGACCCAGTACTTC CASSFDRGETQYF
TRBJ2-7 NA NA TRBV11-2 TGTGCCAGCAGCCATAACCGGGACACTACCTACGAGCAGTACTTC CASSHNRDTTYEQYF
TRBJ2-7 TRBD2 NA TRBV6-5 TGTGCCAGCAGTTACGCGTTTACTAGCGCTACCTACGAGCAGTACTTC CASSYAFTSATYEQYF
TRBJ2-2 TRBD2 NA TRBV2 TGTGCCAGCAGCGGACTAGCGGCAGACACCGGGGAGCTGTTTTTT CASSGLAADTGELFF
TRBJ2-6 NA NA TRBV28 TGTGCCAGCAGTTCCCGGAGGGAGGGGGCGTACGGGGCCAACGTCCTGACTTTC CASSSRREGAYGANVLTF
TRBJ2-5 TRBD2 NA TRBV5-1 TGCGCCAGCAGCTTGGGGCGACTAGCGGGAGGGCGGGGGCTACAAGAGACCCAGTACTTC CASSLGRLAGGRGLQETQYF
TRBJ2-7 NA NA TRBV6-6 TGTGCCAGCAGTTACTCGGAGGGGGGCGAGCAGTACTTC CASSYSEGGEQYF
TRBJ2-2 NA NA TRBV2 TGTGCCAGCAGTACGGGTCAGGCCGGGGAGCTGTTTTTT CASSTGQAGELFF
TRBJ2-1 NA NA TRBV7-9 TGTGCCAGCAGCCCAAGCCCCCTGACAGGTGGCACTACCTACAATGAGCAGTTCTTC CASSPSPLTGGTTYNEQFF
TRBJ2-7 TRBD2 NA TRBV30 TGTGCCTGGAGCCCCGGCGGCGGGAGGGCGGGAGAGCAGTACTTC CAWSPGGGRAGEQYF
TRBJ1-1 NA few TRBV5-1 TGCGCCAGCAGCCTCAAAGGAGAAGCTTTCTTT CASSLKGEAFF
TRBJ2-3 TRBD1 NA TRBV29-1 TGCAGCGTGGGACAGGGCTCAGATGCGCAGTATTTT CSVGQGSDAQYF
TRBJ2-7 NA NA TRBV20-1 TGCAGTGGCGCGGGGGCGGCCGAGCAGTACTTC CSGAGAAEQYF